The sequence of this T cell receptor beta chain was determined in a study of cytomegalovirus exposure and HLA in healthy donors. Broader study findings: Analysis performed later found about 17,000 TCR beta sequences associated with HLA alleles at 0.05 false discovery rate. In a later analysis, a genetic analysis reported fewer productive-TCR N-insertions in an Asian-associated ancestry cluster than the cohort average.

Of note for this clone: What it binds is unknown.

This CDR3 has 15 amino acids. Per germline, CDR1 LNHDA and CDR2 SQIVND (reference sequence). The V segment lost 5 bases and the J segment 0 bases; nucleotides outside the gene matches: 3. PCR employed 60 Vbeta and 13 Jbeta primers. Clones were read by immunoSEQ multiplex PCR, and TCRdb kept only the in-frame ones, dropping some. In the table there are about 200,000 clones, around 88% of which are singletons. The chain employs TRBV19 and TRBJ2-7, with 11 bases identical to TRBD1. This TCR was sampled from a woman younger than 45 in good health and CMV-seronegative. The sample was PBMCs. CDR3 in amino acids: CASSLGQGVSYEQYF. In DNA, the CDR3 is TGTGCCAGTAGTTTGGGACAGGGGGTCTCCTACGAGCAGTACTTC.